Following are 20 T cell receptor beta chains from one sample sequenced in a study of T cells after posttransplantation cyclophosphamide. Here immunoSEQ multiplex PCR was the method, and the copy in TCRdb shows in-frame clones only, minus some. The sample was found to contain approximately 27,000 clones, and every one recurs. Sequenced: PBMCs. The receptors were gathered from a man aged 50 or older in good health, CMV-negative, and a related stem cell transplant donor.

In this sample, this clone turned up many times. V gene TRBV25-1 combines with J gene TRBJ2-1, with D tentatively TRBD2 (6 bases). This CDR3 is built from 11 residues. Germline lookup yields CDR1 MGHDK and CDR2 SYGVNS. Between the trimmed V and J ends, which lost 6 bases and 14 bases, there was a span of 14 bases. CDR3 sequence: CASRERAKEFF. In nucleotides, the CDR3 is TGTGCCAGCAGAGAGCGGGCAAAGGAGTTCTTC. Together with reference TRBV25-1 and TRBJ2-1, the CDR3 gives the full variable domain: EADIYQTPRYLVIGTGKKITLECSQTMGHDKMYWYQQDPGMELHLIHYSYGVNSTEKGDLSSESTVSRIRTEHFPLTLESARPSHTSQYLCASRERAKEFFGPGTRLTVL.

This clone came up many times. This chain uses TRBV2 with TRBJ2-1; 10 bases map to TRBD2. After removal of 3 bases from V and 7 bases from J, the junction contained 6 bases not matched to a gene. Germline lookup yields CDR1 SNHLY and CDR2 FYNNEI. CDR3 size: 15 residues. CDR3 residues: CASSEERGGGNEQFF. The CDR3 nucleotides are TGTGCCAGCAGTGAGGAGCGGGGGGGCGGGAATGAGCAGTTCTTC.

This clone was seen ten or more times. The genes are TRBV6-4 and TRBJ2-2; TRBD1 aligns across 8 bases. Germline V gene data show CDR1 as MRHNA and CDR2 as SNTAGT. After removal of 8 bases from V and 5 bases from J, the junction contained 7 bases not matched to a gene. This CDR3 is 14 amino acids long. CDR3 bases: TGTGCCAGCCCTAGGACAGGGCGGACCGGGGAGCTGTTTTTT. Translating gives CASPRTGRTGELFF.

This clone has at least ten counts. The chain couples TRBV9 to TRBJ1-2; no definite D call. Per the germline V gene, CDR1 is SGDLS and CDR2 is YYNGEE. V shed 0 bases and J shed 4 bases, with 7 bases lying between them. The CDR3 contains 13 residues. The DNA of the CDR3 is TGTGCCAGCAGCGTAGTAGAGCGCTATGGCTACACCTTC. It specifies CASSVVERYGYTF.

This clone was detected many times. CDR3 nucleotide sequence: TGTGCCAGCAGTTTAGAGGACAATCAGCCCCAGCATTTT. Translated, it gives CASSLEDNQPQHF. The chain links TRBV2 to TRBJ1-5; no clear D gene. The CDR3 runs 13 residues. Germline loops: CDR1 SNHLY, CDR2 FYNNEI. The ends were cut back, 5 bases at V and 3 bases at J, with 8 bases in the middle.

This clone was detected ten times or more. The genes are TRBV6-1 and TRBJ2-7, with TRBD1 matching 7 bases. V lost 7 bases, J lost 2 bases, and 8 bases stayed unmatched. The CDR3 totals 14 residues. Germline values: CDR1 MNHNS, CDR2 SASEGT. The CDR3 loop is CASTLTGPTYEQYF. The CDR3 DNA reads TGTGCCAGCACCCTGACAGGGCCAACCTACGAGCAGTACTTC.

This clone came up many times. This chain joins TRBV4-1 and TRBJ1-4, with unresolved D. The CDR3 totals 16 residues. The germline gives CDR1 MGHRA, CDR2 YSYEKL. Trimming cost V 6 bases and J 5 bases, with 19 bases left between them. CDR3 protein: CASSSIQASLNEKLFF. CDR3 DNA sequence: TGCGCCAGCAGTTCAATCCAGGCCTCTCTAAATGAAAAACTGTTTTTT.

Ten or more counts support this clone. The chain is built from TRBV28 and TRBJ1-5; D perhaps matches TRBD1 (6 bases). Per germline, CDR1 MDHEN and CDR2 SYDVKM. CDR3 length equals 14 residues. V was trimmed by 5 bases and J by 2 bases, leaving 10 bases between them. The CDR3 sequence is CASSPSGGNQPQHF. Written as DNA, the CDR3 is TGTGCCAGCAGTCCCTCAGGGGGCAATCAGCCCCAGCATTTT. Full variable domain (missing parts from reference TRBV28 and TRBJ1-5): DVKVTQSSRYLVKRTGEKVFLECVQDMDHENMFWYRQDPGLGLRLIYFSYDVKMKEKGDIPEGYSVSREKKERFSLILESASTNQTSMYLCASSPSGGNQPQHFGDGTRLSIL.

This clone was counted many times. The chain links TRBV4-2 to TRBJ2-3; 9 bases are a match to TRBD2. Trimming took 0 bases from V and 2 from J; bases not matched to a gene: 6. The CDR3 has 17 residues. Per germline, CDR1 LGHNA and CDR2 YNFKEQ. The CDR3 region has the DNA TGTGCCAGCAGCCAAGATTTAGCGGGGGCCCCCACAGATACGCAGTATTTT. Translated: CASSQDLAGAPTDTQYF.

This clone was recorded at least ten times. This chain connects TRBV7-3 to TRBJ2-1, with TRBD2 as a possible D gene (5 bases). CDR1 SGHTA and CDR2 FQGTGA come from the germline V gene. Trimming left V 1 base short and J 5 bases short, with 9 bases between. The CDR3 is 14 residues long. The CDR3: CASSLSLANNEQFF. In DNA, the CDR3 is TGTGCCAGCAGCTTAAGCCTAGCAAACAATGAGCAGTTCTTC.

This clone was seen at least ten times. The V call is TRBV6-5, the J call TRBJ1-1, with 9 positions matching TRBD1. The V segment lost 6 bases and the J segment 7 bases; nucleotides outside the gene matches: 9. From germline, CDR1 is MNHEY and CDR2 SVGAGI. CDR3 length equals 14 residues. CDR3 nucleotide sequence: TGTGCCAGCAGAGACCGGACAGGGGCGATTGAAGCTTTCTTT. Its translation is CASRDRTGAIEAFF.

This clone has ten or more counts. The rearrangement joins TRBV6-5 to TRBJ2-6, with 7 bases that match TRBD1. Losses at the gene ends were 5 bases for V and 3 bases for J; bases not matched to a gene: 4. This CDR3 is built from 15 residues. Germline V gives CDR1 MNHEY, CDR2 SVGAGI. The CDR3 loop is CASSGRGSGANVLTF. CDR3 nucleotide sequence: TGTGCCAGCAGTGGCAGGGGGAGTGGGGCCAACGTCCTGACTTTC.

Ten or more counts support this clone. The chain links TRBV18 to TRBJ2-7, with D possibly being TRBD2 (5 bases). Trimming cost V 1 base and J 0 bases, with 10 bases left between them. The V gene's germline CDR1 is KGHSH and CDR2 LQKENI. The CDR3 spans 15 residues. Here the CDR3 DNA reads TGTGCCAGCTCACCACTCGGACTGATCTCCTACGAGCAGTACTTC. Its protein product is CASSPLGLISYEQYF.

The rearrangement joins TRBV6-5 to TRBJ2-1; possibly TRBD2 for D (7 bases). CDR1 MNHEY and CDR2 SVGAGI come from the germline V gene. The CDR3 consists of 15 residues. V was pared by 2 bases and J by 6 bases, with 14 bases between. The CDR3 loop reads CASSYGGGRGNEQFF. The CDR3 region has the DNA TGTGCCAGCAGTTACGGGGGGGGGCGGGGCAATGAGCAGTTCTTC.

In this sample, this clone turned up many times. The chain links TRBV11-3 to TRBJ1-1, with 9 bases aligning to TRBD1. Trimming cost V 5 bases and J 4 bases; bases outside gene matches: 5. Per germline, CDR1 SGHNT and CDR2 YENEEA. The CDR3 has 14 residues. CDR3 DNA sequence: TGTGCCAGCAGCCAGGGACAGGGAGGCACTGAAGCTTTCTTT. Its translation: CASSQGQGGTEAFF.

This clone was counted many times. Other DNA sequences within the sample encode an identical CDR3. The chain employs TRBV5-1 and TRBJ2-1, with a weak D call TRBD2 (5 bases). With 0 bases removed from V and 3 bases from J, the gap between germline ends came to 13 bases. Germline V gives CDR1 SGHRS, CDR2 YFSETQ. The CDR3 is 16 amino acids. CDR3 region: CASSLEPADHYNEQFF. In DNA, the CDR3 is TGCGCCAGCAGCTTGGAACCAGCGGACCACTACAATGAGCAGTTCTTC.

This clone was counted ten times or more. For the CDR3, the DNA is TGTGCCACCAGCAGAGGAGGGAGGACTAGCGGGTCCTACGAGCAGTACTTC. Its translation: CATSRGGRTSGSYEQYF. V gene TRBV15 combines with J gene TRBJ2-7; the match to TRBD2 covers 11 bases. The CDR3 is made up of 17 amino acids. From germline, CDR1 is LNHNV and CDR2 YYDKDF (reference sequence). The trim removed 1 base at V and 1 base at J, leaving 6 bases unmatched.

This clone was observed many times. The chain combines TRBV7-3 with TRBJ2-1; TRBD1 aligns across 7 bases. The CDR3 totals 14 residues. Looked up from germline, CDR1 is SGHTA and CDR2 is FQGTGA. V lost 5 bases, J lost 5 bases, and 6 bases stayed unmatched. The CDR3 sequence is CASSRTTGNNEQFF. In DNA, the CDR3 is TGTGCCAGCAGCCGCACGACAGGGAACAATGAGCAGTTCTTC. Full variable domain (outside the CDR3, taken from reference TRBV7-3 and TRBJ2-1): GAGVSQTPSNKVTEKGKYVELRCDPISGHTALYWYRQSLGQGPEFLIYFQGTGAADDSGLPNDRFFAVRPEGSVSTLKIQRTERGDSAVYLCASSRTTGNNEQFFGPGTRLTVL.

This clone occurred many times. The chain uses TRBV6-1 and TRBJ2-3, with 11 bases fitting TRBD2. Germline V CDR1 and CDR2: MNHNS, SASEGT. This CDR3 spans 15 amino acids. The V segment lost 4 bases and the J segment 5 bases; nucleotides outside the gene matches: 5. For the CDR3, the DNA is TGTGCCAGCAGTGTGACTAGCGGGATTGGAGATACGCAGTATTTT. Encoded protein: CASSVTSGIGDTQYF.

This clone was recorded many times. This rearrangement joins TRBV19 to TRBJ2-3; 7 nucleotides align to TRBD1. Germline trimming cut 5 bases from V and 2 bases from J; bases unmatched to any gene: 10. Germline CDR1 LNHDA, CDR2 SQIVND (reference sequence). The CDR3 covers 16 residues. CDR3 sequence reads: CASSRATGANTDTQYF. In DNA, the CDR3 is TGTGCCAGTAGTCGAGCAACAGGGGCTAACACAGATACGCAGTATTTT.